The table lists the clone carrying this TCR beta chain with a few counts. V was cut by 5 bases and J by 0 bases, with 8 bases left in between. The CDR3 has 14 residues. Germline V gene sequence: CDR1 SGHTA, CDR2 FQGNSA. Time point in this sample: blood at routine non-recurrence follow-up after resection. Unsorted whole RNA from tumor, nontumor lung or frozen PBMC underwent sequencing. Via MiXCR, TCRdb re-called the 5' RACE reads, giving one row per CDR3 protein. Here the sample spans roughly 120,000 distinct CDR3 sequences, 12% being singletons. The data originate from a study of spatial heterogeneity in lung cancer.

Here the sequenced sample was PBMCs, taken at follow-up. The V gene is TRBV7-2, the J gene TRBJ1-3, with D hard to call. The TCR comes from a male donor with early-stage non-small cell lung cancer. DNA of the CDR3: TGTGCCAGCAGCCCGCAGAACTCTGGAAACACCATATATTTT. As protein: CASSPQNSGNTIYF.